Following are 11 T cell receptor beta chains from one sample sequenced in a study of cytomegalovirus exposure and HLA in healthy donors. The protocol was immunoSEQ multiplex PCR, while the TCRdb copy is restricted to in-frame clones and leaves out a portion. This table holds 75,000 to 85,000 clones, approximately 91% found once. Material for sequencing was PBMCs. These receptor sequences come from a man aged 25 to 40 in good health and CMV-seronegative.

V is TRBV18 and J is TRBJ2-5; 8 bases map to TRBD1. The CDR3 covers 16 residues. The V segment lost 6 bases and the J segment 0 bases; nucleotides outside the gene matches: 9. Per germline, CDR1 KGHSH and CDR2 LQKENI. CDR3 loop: CASSSRQGSYQETQYF. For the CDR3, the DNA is TGTGCCAGCTCGTCTAGACAGGGGTCCTACCAAGAGACCCAGTACTTC.

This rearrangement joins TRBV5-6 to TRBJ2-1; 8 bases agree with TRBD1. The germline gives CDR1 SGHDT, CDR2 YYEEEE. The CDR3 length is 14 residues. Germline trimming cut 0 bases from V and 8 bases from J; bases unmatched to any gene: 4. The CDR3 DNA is TGTGCCAGCAGCTTGGGGACAGGGACCCATGAGCAGTTCTTC. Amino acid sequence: CASSLGTGTHEQFF.

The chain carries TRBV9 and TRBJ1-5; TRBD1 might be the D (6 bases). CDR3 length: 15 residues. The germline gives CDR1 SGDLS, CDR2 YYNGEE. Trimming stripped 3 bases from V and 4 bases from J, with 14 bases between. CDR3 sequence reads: CASSAAGQTNQPQHF. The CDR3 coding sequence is TGTGCCAGCAGCGCGGCCGGACAGACAAATCAGCCCCAGCATTTT.

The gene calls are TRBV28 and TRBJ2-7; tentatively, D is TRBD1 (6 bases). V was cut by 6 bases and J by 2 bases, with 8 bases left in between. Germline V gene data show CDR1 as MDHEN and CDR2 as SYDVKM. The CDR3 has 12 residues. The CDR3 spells CASRDSPYEQYF. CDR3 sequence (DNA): TGTGCCAGCAGGGACAGCCCCTACGAGCAGTACTTC.

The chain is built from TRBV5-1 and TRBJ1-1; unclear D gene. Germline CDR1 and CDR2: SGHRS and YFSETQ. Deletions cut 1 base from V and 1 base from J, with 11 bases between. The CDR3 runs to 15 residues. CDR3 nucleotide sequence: TGCGCCAGCAGCTTGTATGGGCCGGAGAACACTGAAGCTTTCTTT. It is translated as CASSLYGPENTEAFF.

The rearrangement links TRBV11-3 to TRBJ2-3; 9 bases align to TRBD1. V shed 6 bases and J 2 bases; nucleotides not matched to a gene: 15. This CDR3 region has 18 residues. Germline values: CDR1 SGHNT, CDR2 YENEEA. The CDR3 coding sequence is TGTGCCAGCAGTCCCGGGACAGGGTACAGCGGATACACAGATACGCAGTATTTT. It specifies CASSPGTGYSGYTDTQYF.

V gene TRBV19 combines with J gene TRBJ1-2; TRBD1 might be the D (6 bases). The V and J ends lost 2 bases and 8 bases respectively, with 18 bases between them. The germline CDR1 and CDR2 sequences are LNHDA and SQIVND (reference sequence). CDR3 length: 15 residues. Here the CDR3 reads CASSISWETGTGYTF. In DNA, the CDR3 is TGTGCCAGTAGTATATCTTGGGAAACGGGGACAGGCTACACCTTC. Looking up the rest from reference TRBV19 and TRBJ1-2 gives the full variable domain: DGGITQSPKYLFRKEGQNVTLSCEQNLNHDAMYWYRQDPGQGLRLIYYSQIVNDFQKGDIAEGYSVSREKKESFPLTVTSAQKNPTAFYLCASSISWETGTGYTFGSGTRLTVV.

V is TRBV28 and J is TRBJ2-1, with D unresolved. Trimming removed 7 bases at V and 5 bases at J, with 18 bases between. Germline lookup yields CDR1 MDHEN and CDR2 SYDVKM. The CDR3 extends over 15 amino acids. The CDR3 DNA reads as TGTGCCAGCACTCCAATCCTAAAACCAAACAATGAGCAGTTCTTC. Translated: CASTPILKPNNEQFF.

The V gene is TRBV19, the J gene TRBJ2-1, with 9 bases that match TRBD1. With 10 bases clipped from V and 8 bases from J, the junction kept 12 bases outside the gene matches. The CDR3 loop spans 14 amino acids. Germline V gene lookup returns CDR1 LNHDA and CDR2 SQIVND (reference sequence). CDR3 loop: CATMRGQGGDEQFF. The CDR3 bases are TGTGCCACCATGAGGGGACAGGGAGGCGATGAGCAGTTCTTC. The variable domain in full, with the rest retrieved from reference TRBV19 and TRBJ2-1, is DGGITQSPKYLFRKEGQNVTLSCEQNLNHDAMYWYRQDPGQGLRLIYYSQIVNDFQKGDIAEGYSVSREKKESFPLTVTSAQKNPTAFYLCATMRGQGGDEQFFGPGTRLTVL.

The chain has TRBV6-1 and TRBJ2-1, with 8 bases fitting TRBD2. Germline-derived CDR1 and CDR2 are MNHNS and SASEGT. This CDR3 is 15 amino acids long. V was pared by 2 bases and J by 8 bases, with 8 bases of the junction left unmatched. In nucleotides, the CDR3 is TGTGCCAGCAGTGAACTACGGGGGGGCTTGGATGAGCAGTTCTTC. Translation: CASSELRGGLDEQFF.

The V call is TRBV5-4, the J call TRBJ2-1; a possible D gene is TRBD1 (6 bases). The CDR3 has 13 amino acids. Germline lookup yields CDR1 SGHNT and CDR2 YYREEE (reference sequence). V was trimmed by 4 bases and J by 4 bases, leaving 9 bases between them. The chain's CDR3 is CASSATGYNEQFF. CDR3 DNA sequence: TGTGCCAGCAGCGCGACAGGATACAATGAGCAGTTCTTC.